One and the same sample provided the 28 T cell receptor beta chains below, sequenced in a study of cytomegalovirus exposure and HLA in healthy donors. Amplification used 60 Vbeta primers and 13 Jbeta primers. The method was immunoSEQ multiplex PCR; TCRdb's version includes in-frame clones alone and lacks a portion of them. The sample includes about 130,000 clones, around 74% seen only once; the top ten take 5.8%. The specimen was PBMCs. The receptors shown here come from a woman between 50 and 59 years old in good health and CMV-seropositive.

V usage is TRBV27 and J usage is TRBJ2-1; 8 bases map to TRBD2. The CDR3 is 15 residues long. Trimming at V came to 7 bases and at J to 4 bases, leaving 9 bases not matched to a gene. Germline V gene sequence: CDR1 MNHEY, CDR2 SMNVEV (reference sequence). The chain's CDR3 is CASTPSGGAYNEQFF. In DNA form, the CDR3 reads TGTGCCAGCACACCAAGCGGGGGCGCATACAATGAGCAGTTCTTC.

The chain links TRBV2 to TRBJ1-2, with TRBD1 matching over 7 bases. The CDR3 consists of 13 residues. Trimming took 6 bases from V and 4 from J; bases not matched to a gene: 5. The germline gives CDR1 SNHLY, CDR2 FYNNEI. The CDR3 nucleotides are TGTGCCAGCAGCGGAGACAGGGTCTATGGCTACACCTTC. Protein: CASSGDRVYGYTF.

This sequence joins TRBV11-1 and TRBJ2-7; 7 bases fit TRBD1. The CDR3 is 15 residues long. J lost 1 base, V lost 5 bases, and 8 bases had no gene match. Germline V gene data show CDR1 as SGHAT and CDR2 as FQDESV (reference sequence). The CDR3 loop is CASSLGTALSYEQYF. The CDR3 region has the DNA TGTGCCAGCAGCCTCGGGACAGCTCTTTCCTACGAGCAGTACTTC. Full variable domain (remainder filled in from reference TRBV11-1 and TRBJ2-7): EAEVAQSPRYKITEKSQAVAFWCDPISGHATLYWYRQILGQGPELLVQFQDESVVDDSQLPKDRFSAERLKGVDSTLKIQPAELGDSAMYLCASSLGTALSYEQYFGPGTRLTVT.

The gene calls are TRBV2 and TRBJ2-7; TRBD1 matches at 11 bases. The CDR3 totals 14 residues. V lost 3 bases and J lost 5; bases outside the gene matches: 3. Looked up from germline, CDR1 is SNHLY and CDR2 is FYNNEI. CDR3 protein: CASSEGQGENEQYF. In nucleotides, the CDR3 is TGTGCCAGCAGTGAGGGACAGGGGGAAAACGAGCAGTACTTC.

This clone was seen a few times. The chain recombines TRBV5-4 with TRBJ1-3; no clear D gene. This CDR3 has 14 residues. V was clipped by 4 bases and J by 7 bases, with 15 bases between them. Germline loops: CDR1 SGHNT, CDR2 YYREEE (reference sequence). The CDR3 reads CASSRRGSANTIYF. The CDR3 coding sequence is TGTGCCAGCAGCCGCCGGGGATCGGCGAACACCATATATTTT.

The chain is built from TRBV7-2 and TRBJ2-5, with unresolved D. V shed 5 bases and J shed 3 bases, with 16 bases lying between them. Germline-derived CDR1 and CDR2 are SGHTA and FQGNSA. The CDR3 has 15 amino acids. CDR3 bases: TGTGCCAGCAGCCCCCGAGGTCGCGAGGAAGAGACCCAGTACTTC. This gives the protein CASSPRGREEETQYF.

This chain uses TRBV4-2 with TRBJ1-3; 7 nucleotides align to TRBD1. The CDR3 is 17 residues long. V shed 2 bases and J 0 bases; nucleotides not matched to a gene: 7. CDR1 LGHNA and CDR2 YNFKEQ come from the germline V gene. CDR3 residues: CASSQRDRAISGNTIYF. CDR3 nucleotide sequence: TGTGCCAGCAGCCAACGCGACAGGGCGATCTCTGGAAACACCATATATTTT.

The chain couples TRBV5-1 to TRBJ1-1; TRBD1 agrees at 10 bases. Unmatched junction bases numbered 10, after V lost 4 bases and J lost 7 bases. Germline values: CDR1 SGHRS, CDR2 YFSETQ. This CDR3 region has 15 residues. DNA for the CDR3: TGCGCCAGCAGCATCGGCGGGACAGGGGCCATTGAAGCTTTCTTT. Its translation: CASSIGGTGAIEAFF.

This clone is a singleton in its sample. V usage is TRBV27 and J usage is TRBJ1-2; TRBD1 agrees at 7 bases. The V segment lost 1 base and the J segment 2 bases; nucleotides outside the gene matches: 7. This CDR3 contains 16 residues. Germline V gene sequence: CDR1 MNHEY, CDR2 SMNVEV (reference sequence). In nucleotides, the CDR3 is TGTGCCAGCAGTTTATTTGCGGACAGGACCAACTATGGCTACACCTTC. This gives the protein CASSLFADRTNYGYTF.

The V and J genes are TRBV27 and TRBJ1-2; unclear D gene. Per the germline V gene, CDR1 is MNHEY and CDR2 is SMNVEV (reference sequence). V lost 2 bases to trimming and J lost 8 bases, with 12 bases between them. The CDR3 consists of 13 residues. The CDR3: CASSLHISLGYTF. The DNA of the CDR3 is TGTGCCAGCAGTTTACACATTTCGTTAGGCTACACCTTC.

V and J are TRBV19 and TRBJ2-1; the match to TRBD1 covers 7 bases. The junction had 8 bases not matched to a gene; V was cut back by 4 bases and J by 5 bases. The germline V gene encodes CDR1 LNHDA and CDR2 SQIVND (reference sequence). CDR3 length equals 15 residues. This CDR3 reads CASSTRGYGDNEQFF. CDR3 sequence (DNA): TGTGCCAGTAGTACCAGGGGGTACGGAGACAATGAGCAGTTCTTC.

The rearrangement joins TRBV10-3 to TRBJ2-3; TRBD2 matches 9 bases. Germline V gene data show CDR1 as ENHRY and CDR2 as SYGVKD. The ends lost 10 bases at V and 6 bases at J; junction bases unmatched: 8. The CDR3 consists of 13 residues. The CDR3 DNA follows: TGTGCCACCCTAGCGGGGATATCCGATACGCAGTATTTT. This translates into CATLAGISDTQYF.

The chain carries TRBV19 and TRBJ2-6; D is undetermined. Germline CDR1 LNHDA, CDR2 SQIVND (reference sequence). The CDR3 is 13 residues long. The V gene lost 5 bases and the J gene lost 1 base, with 3 bases spanning the gap. CDR3: CASSSSGANVLTF. For the CDR3, the DNA is TGTGCCAGTAGTTCTTCTGGGGCCAACGTCCTGACTTTC.

V usage is TRBV6-1 and J usage is TRBJ2-5; 7 bases fit TRBD2. The germline V gene encodes CDR1 MNHNS and CDR2 SASEGT. This CDR3 spans 17 amino acids. Losses at the gene ends were 1 base for V and 2 bases for J; bases not matched to a gene: 10. In DNA, the CDR3 is TGTGCCAGCAGTGAAGGGGTGGCGGGGGAGTTTCAAGAGACCCAGTACTTC. This translates into CASSEGVAGEFQETQYF.

The V call is TRBV7-2, the J call TRBJ2-5; TRBD1 matches at 7 bases. The J call may be faulty, since TRBJ2-7 better matches the DNA end. Germline V CDR1 and CDR2: SGHTA, FQGNSA. The CDR3 covers 18 residues. The CDR3 loop reads CASSPGQLGFGSSYEQYF. CDR3 in DNA: TGTGCCAGCAGCCCGGGACAGCTGGGGTTTGGTAGCTCCTACGAGCAGTACTTC.

The chain combines TRBV15 with TRBJ2-5, with 10 bases lining up with TRBD1. The V gene's germline CDR1 is LNHNV and CDR2 YYDKDF (reference sequence). V lost 3 bases, J lost 5 bases, and 3 bases stayed unmatched. This CDR3 is built from 14 residues. CDR3 loop: CATSRGQGRETQYF. The CDR3 DNA is TGTGCCACCAGCAGGGGACAGGGGAGGGAGACCCAGTACTTC.

The chain is built from TRBV15 and TRBJ2-2, with TRBD1 matching 11 bases. Germline loops: CDR1 LNHNV, CDR2 YYDKDF (reference sequence). V trimming: 2 bases; J trimming: 7 bases; junction bases outside the gene matches: 6. CDR3 length: 16 residues. The CDR3 DNA is TGTGCCACCAGCAGATTCAAGGGACAGGGGGTCGGGGAGCTGTTTTTT. Translation: CATSRFKGQGVGELFF.

J is TRBJ2-7 and V is TRBV6-1, with D possibly matching TRBD2 (5 bases). The CDR3 has 14 residues. V was cut by 4 bases and J by 5 bases, with 15 bases left in between. Germline CDR1 and CDR2: MNHNS and SASEGT. CDR3 region: CASSGGGENDEQYF. The CDR3 DNA reads TGTGCCAGCAGTGGAGGAGGAGAGAACGACGAGCAGTACTTC.

The chain is built from TRBV5-8 and TRBJ2-5; 8 bases are a match to TRBD1. Germline V gene data show CDR1 as SGHTS and CDR2 as YDEGEE. J lost 4 bases, V lost 1 base, and 6 bases had no gene match. This CDR3 comprises 15 residues. The CDR3 loop reads CASSLTDRVAETQYF. Here the CDR3 DNA reads TGTGCCAGCAGCTTGACGGACAGGGTAGCAGAGACCCAGTACTTC.

In this sample, this clone turned up a few times. The rearrangement uses TRBV6-5 and TRBJ1-4; D ambiguous. Germline CDR1 MNHEY, CDR2 SVGAGI. This CDR3 is built from 13 residues. The V end was cut by 9 bases, the J end by 3 bases, with 11 bases between. The chain's CDR3 is CASSEAANEKLFF. The DNA of the CDR3 is TGTGCCAGTTCAGAGGCGGCTAATGAAAAACTGTTTTTT.

This rearrangement joins TRBV27 to TRBJ2-5; no firm D call. Deletions cut 1 base from V and 0 bases from J, with 6 bases between. The germline CDR1 and CDR2 sequences are MNHEY and SMNVEV (reference sequence). The CDR3 is made up of 14 amino acids. The CDR3 region is CASSLLANQETQYF. The CDR3 DNA reads as TGTGCCAGCAGTTTATTGGCCAACCAAGAGACCCAGTACTTC.

The chain recombines TRBV4-1 with TRBJ2-5; no firm D call. CDR1 is MGHRA, CDR2 YSYEKL, per germline. Trimming took off 0 bases at V and 4 bases at J, with 15 bases between the two ends. The CDR3 is 16 residues long. The CDR3 DNA follows: TGCGCCAGCAGCCAAGATAGGAGCTATAGCCCAGAGACCCAGTACTTC. Protein sequence: CASSQDRSYSPETQYF.

V usage is TRBV9 and J usage is TRBJ2-5; tentative D call: TRBD1 (6 bases). This CDR3 region has 14 residues. The germline CDR1 and CDR2 sequences are SGDLS and YYNGEE. The germline V and J ends were trimmed by 4 bases and 4 bases, with 14 bases remaining between them. CDR3 region: CASSFSGTIETQYF. CDR3 bases: TGTGCCAGCAGCTTTTCCGGGACAATAGAGACCCAGTACTTC.

V usage is TRBV30 and J usage is TRBJ1-2, with D possibly being TRBD1 (5 bases). This CDR3 has 15 residues. The V end lost 1 base, the J end lost 7 bases, and 19 bases lay between the germline ends. Germline lookup yields CDR1 GTSNPN and CDR2 SVGIG (reference sequence). DNA of the CDR3: TGTGCCTGGAGTGCATACTCAGGGCCCAGGGCTGGCTACACCTTC. Its protein is CAWSAYSGPRAGYTF.

This clone was counted only a few times. This CDR3 reads CASSSVQSYNEQFF. Here the CDR3 DNA reads TGTGCCAGCAGCTCAGTACAGTCCTACAATGAGCAGTTCTTC. The chain joins TRBV11-3 to TRBJ2-1; D gene uncertain. V lost 4 bases to trimming and J lost 1 base, with 8 bases between them. The CDR3 covers 14 residues. Germline CDR1 SGHNT, CDR2 YENEEA.

The rearrangement links TRBV19 to TRBJ1-1; 10 nucleotides agree with TRBD1. The trim removed 5 bases at V and 4 bases at J, leaving 7 bases unmatched. The CDR3 totals 15 residues. CDR1 is LNHDA, CDR2 SQIVND, per germline (reference sequence). The CDR3 nucleotides are TGTGCCAGTAGTTTGACAGGGGGCAAGGGCACTGAAGCTTTCTTT. Its translation is CASSLTGGKGTEAFF.

The chain combines TRBV6-6 with TRBJ2-7; possible D gene TRBD1, 5 bases. Germline CDR1 is MNHNY and CDR2 is SVGAGI (reference sequence). This CDR3 is 15 amino acids long. Trimming stripped 0 bases from V and 5 bases from J, with 14 bases between. The CDR3 sequence: CASSYSRQGNNEQYF. The CDR3 coding sequence is TGTGCCAGCAGTTACTCTCGGCAGGGAAACAACGAGCAGTACTTC.

The chain has TRBV19 and TRBJ1-5, with 9 bases that match TRBD1. V shed 6 bases, J shed 2 bases, and the junction held 5 bases outside the gene matches. In germline, CDR1 is LNHDA, CDR2 SQIVND (reference sequence). CDR3 length: 15 residues. CDR3 coding DNA: TGTGCCAGTAGCCAACAGGGGGCGGGCAATCAGCCCCAGCATTTT. It codes for CASSQQGAGNQPQHF.